This is a list of T cell receptor beta chains from one sample in a study of T cell responses to AZD1222 COVID-19 vaccine. Using immunoSEQ multiplex PCR, the repertoire was profiled, and TCRdb retains in-frame clones only, with some absent. Of around 100,000 clones in the sample, roughly nine tenths are singletons; the top ten hold under 3.5%. Sequencing was performed on peripheral blood, taken on day 0 of AZD1222 vaccination. The receptors here all came from an adult in good health. CDR3s include the opening cysteine and the closing phenylalanine or tryptophan. Each record gives: CDR3 DNA, CDR3 protein, J gene, V gene, clone size, D gene. D genes are given only for firm matches. Clone size is stated in some rows and not others, as once, few, many or a class when expanded.

TGCGCCAGCAGTCGGGAGGCGGGGGGGCCCCATGAGCAGTTCTTC | CASSREAGGPHEQFF | TRBJ2-1 | TRBV5-1 | - | TRBD2
TGTGCCAGCAGCCCCACAGGGGCGAACACTGAAGCTTTCTTT | CASSPTGANTEAFF | TRBJ1-1 | TRBV5-6 | - | TRBD1
TGTGCCAGCAGCTCGGTAGGGCGGGCAGGCCATGGCTACACCTTC | CASSSVGRAGHGYTF | TRBJ1-2 | TRBV11-2 | - | -
TGTGCCAGCAGCGTAGGGGTCAATCCCACCTACGAGCAGTACTTC | CASSVGVNPTYEQYF | TRBJ2-7 | TRBV9 | - | -
TGCAGTGCTAGTCTCACTGGAGAGGTGAACACTGAAGCTTTCTTT | CSASLTGEVNTEAFF | TRBJ1-1 | TRBV20-1 | - | -
TGCGCCAGCAGCCGGACTAGGAGCTCCTACAATGAGCAGTTCTTC | CASSRTRSSYNEQFF | TRBJ2-1 | TRBV10-2 | - | TRBD2
TGTGCCAGCAGCGTATTCCCCGGCACTGAAGCTTTCTTT | CASSVFPGTEAFF | TRBJ1-1 | TRBV9 | - | -
TGTGCCAGCAAGGTGGGGGGCAGGGGGAACACTGAAGCTTTCTTT | CASKVGGRGNTEAFF | TRBJ1-1 | TRBV13 | - | -
TGTGCCAGCGGGGAGCTGGGACGTGATACGCAGTATTTT | CASGELGRDTQYF | TRBJ2-3 | TRBV14 | - | -
TGTGCCAGCAGCCCTAACACAGGGACAACTAATGAAAAACTGTTTTTT | CASSPNTGTTNEKLFF | TRBJ1-4 | TRBV3-1/TRBV3-2 | - | -
TGTGCCAGTATAATGGACAGCAGCTCTGGAAACACCATATATTTT | CASIMDSSSGNTIYF | TRBJ1-3 | TRBV19 | - | -
TGCAGCGTTGAGGGTCTAGATACGCAGTATTTT | CSVEGLDTQYF | TRBJ2-3 | TRBV29-1 | - | -
TGTGCCAGCAGCCAGGATGGTTGGGGAGAGACCCAGTACTTC | CASSQDGWGETQYF | TRBJ2-5 | TRBV11-2 | few | -
TGTGCCAGTAGTATGGCCGGGACTAGCGGGAGTAAAAACATTCAGTACTTC | CASSMAGTSGSKNIQYF | TRBJ2-4 | TRBV19 | once | TRBD2
TGTGCCAGCAGTTACTCCGGGGGGGTTTATCATGAAAAACTGTTTTTT | CASSYSGGVYHEKLFF | TRBJ1-4 | TRBV6-6 | - | -
TGTGCCAGCAGCGCTGAACCAATGGTTGGGGGAGAGACCCAGTACTTC | CASSAEPMVGGETQYF | TRBJ2-5 | TRBV5-4 | - | -
TGTGCCAGCAGCCAAAGCGGTGGGGGCTATGAGCAGTTCTTC | CASSQSGGGYEQFF | TRBJ2-1 | TRBV3-1/TRBV3-2 | - | -
TGTGCCTGTTGGGGGGGAGGATACACTGAAGCTTTCTTT | CACWGGGYTEAFF | TRBJ1-1 | TRBV30 | - | -
TGTGCCAGCAGCTTGGGTCTCCTCCAACGGGGTGGTGAGCAGTTCTTC | CASSLGLLQRGGEQFF | TRBJ2-1 | TRBV5-1 | - | -
TGTGCCAGCAGTTACCAGGACGGAGGAAAACTGTTTTTT | CASSYQDGGKLFF | TRBJ1-4 | TRBV6-2/TRBV6-3 | - | -
TGTGCTAGTGGCCACGGAGGTGAGCAGTACTTC | CASGHGGEQYF | TRBJ2-7 | TRBV12-5 | - | -
TGTGCCAGCAGCTGGGGGACAGGGGGCAATCAGCCCCAGCATTTT | CASSWGTGGNQPQHF | TRBJ1-5 | TRBV7-8 | - | TRBD1
TGCACCACTACGGGACAGGGAAAAAATGGCTACACCTTC | CTTTGQGKNGYTF | TRBJ1-2 | TRBV29-1 | few | TRBD1
TGTGCCAGCAGCCCCGGGGACAGGGGTAATTCACCCCTCCACTTT | CASSPGDRGNSPLHF | TRBJ1-6 | TRBV7-2 | - | TRBD1
TGTGCCAGCAGCTTCGGCTCAGGGCACACTGAAGCTTTCTTT | CASSFGSGHTEAFF | TRBJ1-1 | TRBV5-8 | - | -
TGTGCCAGCACCCCACCGACAGGGCCCAACTATGGCTACACCTTC | CASTPPTGPNYGYTF | TRBJ1-2 | TRBV7-9 | medium-sized | TRBD1
TGTGCCAGCAGCCCCCTCGGGGGGGTTGGCTCTGGGGCCAACGTCCTGACTTTC | CASSPLGGVGSGANVLTF | TRBJ2-6 | TRBV5-6 | - | TRBD2
TGTGCCAGCACCTTACAGGGTTGGAGCCCCTACGAGCAGTACTTC | CASTLQGWSPYEQYF | TRBJ2-7 | TRBV6-5 | few | -
TGTGCCAGCAGCCAGGAGGACGGAGCCTACGAGCAGTACTTC | CASSQEDGAYEQYF | TRBJ2-7 | TRBV4-2 | - | -
TGTGCCAGCAGTTCCAGCCCAGACAGGGTCCTTGCCTACGAGCAGTACTTC | CASSSSPDRVLAYEQYF | TRBJ2-7 | TRBV27 | - | TRBD1
TGCGCCAGCAGCCAAGACCGCAGCTTGTCCTACGAGCAGTACTTC | CASSQDRSLSYEQYF | TRBJ2-7 | TRBV4-3 | - | -
TGTGCCAGCAGCCGGTTGGACAGGGTGGGCTACACCTTC | CASSRLDRVGYTF | TRBJ1-2 | TRBV4-2 | - | TRBD1
TGTGCCAGCAGCAATCGGGACAGGGCTTACGAGCAGTACTTC | CASSNRDRAYEQYF | TRBJ2-7 | TRBV11-3 | - | TRBD1
TGTGCCAGCTCCGAAGGACAGGAGAGACAGCCCCAGCATTTT | CASSEGQERQPQHF | TRBJ1-5 | TRBV18 | - | TRBD1
TGTGCCAGCTCAACGGCCCTCTCTGGAAACACCATATATTTT | CASSTALSGNTIYF | TRBJ1-3 | TRBV18 | - | -
TGTGCCGCTGGCGGGGCTGGGGACTATGGCTACACCTTC | CAAGGAGDYGYTF | TRBJ1-2 | TRBV27 | once | -
TGTGCCAGTAGTATAGACCAGGGTAAAGCTTTCTTT | CASSIDQGKAFF | TRBJ1-1 | TRBV19 | - | -
TGTGCCAGCAGCTTAGCAGACAGCAATTCACCCCTCCACTTT | CASSLADSNSPLHF | TRBJ1-6 | TRBV11-3 | - | -
TGTGCCATCAGTGAGTCGGTAGGGACCGGGGAGCTGTTTTTT | CAISESVGTGELFF | TRBJ2-2 | TRBV10-3 | - | -
TGTGCCTGGAGTGTAGTGAGGACTAGCGACACAGATACGCAGTATTTT | CAWSVVRTSDTDTQYF | TRBJ2-3 | TRBV30 | - | TRBD2
TGTGCCAGCAGCCAATTAATACAGGGGCTGGGCGAGACCCAGTACTTC | CASSQLIQGLGETQYF | TRBJ2-5 | TRBV11-2 | - | TRBD1
TGCAGCGTTGAATTCGGTGTGTTGGAGACCCAGTACTTC | CSVEFGVLETQYF | TRBJ2-5 | TRBV29-1 | - | -
TGCGCCAGCAGCCGAGATCCCGGGACGGGGACCTACGAGCAGTACTTC | CASSRDPGTGTYEQYF | TRBJ2-7 | TRBV4-3 | - | -
TGTGCCTGGAGTGAGACTGGGAGAGCTTTCTTT | CAWSETGRAFF | TRBJ1-1 | TRBV30 | once | -
TGTGCTAGTGTTCCGCTAGGGGCAGATACGCAGTATTTT | CASVPLGADTQYF | TRBJ2-3 | TRBV12-5 | - | -
TGTGCCATCAGTGAAGTCCCGGAACTCTCGTCTGGAAACACCATATATTTT | CAISEVPELSSGNTIYF | TRBJ1-3 | TRBV10-3 | - | -
TGTGCCAGCAGCCAACGGGGGGCATCTGGCTACACCTTC | CASSQRGASGYTF | TRBJ1-2 | TRBV3-1/TRBV3-2 | - | -
TGTGCCAGCAGCCTAGGCCCTTCAGGTCCTGGGGGCTACACCTTC | CASSLGPSGPGGYTF | TRBJ1-2 | TRBV28 | - | -